Shown below are 21 T cell receptor beta chains from a single sample sequenced in a study of blood T cell repertoires in COVID-19. Method: immunoSEQ multiplex PCR; TCRdb's copy keeps in-frame clones and lacks some. The table lists around 180,000 clones, 88% of them singletons, with around 24% in the top ten. Sample: peripheral blood. Receptor source: a man aged 55 to 70 with acute or convalescent COVID-19.

This clone was observed once. V usage is TRBV7-8 and J usage is TRBJ2-1; 9 nucleotides match TRBD2. With V trimmed by 5 bases and J by 6 bases, 11 bases remained unmatched. Germline CDR1 SGHVS, CDR2 FQNEAQ. This CDR3 is built from 16 residues. Here the CDR3 DNA reads TGTGCCAGCAGCCCCAGTAGGCGGGGGGGGGCCAATGAGCAGTTCTTC. This gives the protein CASSPSRRGGANEQFF.

V and J are TRBV5-5 and TRBJ1-1; D gene ambiguous. The CDR3 spans 13 residues. Trimming left V 0 bases short and J 1 base short, with 4 bases between. Germline lookup yields CDR1 SGHKS and CDR2 YYEKEE (reference sequence). CDR3 sequence reads: CASSLGANTEAFF. The CDR3 DNA follows: TGTGCCAGCAGCTTGGGAGCGAACACTGAAGCTTTCTTT.

V and J are TRBV5-4 and TRBJ1-1, with a tentative D call TRBD1 (6 bases). This CDR3 spans 13 amino acids. Trimming stripped 3 bases from V and 4 bases from J, with 10 bases between. CDR1 SGHNT and CDR2 YYREEE come from the germline V gene (reference sequence). In nucleotides, the CDR3 is TGTGCCAGCAGCTACGGGGGGGCCACTGAAGCTTTCTTT. It is translated as CASSYGGATEAFF.

J is TRBJ2-3 and V is TRBV5-4, with 9 bases fitting TRBD1. There are 17 residues in the CDR3. The germline CDR1 and CDR2 sequences are SGHNT and YYREEE (reference sequence). The V and J ends lost 3 bases and 2 bases, in that order; junction bases with no gene match: 10. The CDR3 bases are TGTGCCAGCAGCTGGGACCGACAGGGGGAGGCCACAGATACGCAGTATTTT. The encoded protein is CASSWDRQGEATDTQYF. The entire variable domain, with the rest obtained from reference TRBV5-4 and TRBJ2-3, is as follows: ETGVTQSPTHLIKTRGQQVTLRCSSQSGHNTVSWYQQALGQGPQFIFQYYREEENGRGNFPPRFSGLQFPNYSSELNVNALELDDSALYLCASSWDRQGEATDTQYFGPGTRLTVL.

The V call is TRBV5-1, the J call TRBJ2-3; 11 bases are shared with TRBD2. In germline, CDR1 is SGHRS, CDR2 YFSETQ. The V and J ends lost 4 bases and 0 bases, in that order; junction bases with no gene match: 7. This CDR3 is 17 amino acids long. The CDR3 DNA follows: TGCGCCAGCAGCCTGACGAGGACTAGCGGGAGCACAGATACGCAGTATTTT. It specifies CASSLTRTSGSTDTQYF. Together with reference TRBV5-1 and TRBJ2-3, the CDR3 gives the full variable domain: KAGVTQTPRYLIKTRGQQVTLSCSPISGHRSVSWYQQTPGQGLQFLFEYFSETQRNKGNFPGRFSGRQFSNSRSEMNVSTLELGDSALYLCASSLTRTSGSTDTQYFGPGTRLTVL.

The rearrangement joins TRBV12-5 to TRBJ2-3; TRBD2 aligns across 8 bases. From germline, CDR1 is LGHNT and CDR2 FRNRAP. This CDR3 is 14 amino acids long. The V segment lost 4 bases and the J segment 5 bases; nucleotides outside the gene matches: 5. The CDR3 spells CASGSGRVGDTQYF. The CDR3 region has the DNA TGTGCTAGTGGTTCCGGGAGGGTGGGAGATACGCAGTATTTT.

The genes are TRBV5-6 and TRBJ2-7; tentatively, D is TRBD1 (6 bases). The CDR3 extends over 13 amino acids. Germline CDR1 SGHDT, CDR2 YYEEEE. V dropped 4 bases and J dropped 5 bases, with 13 bases sitting between them. The CDR3 DNA reads TGTGCCAGCAGCCCGGGGACAACCCACGAGCAGTACGTC. Translated: CASSPGTTHEQYV.

The table lists this clone with a count of one. V is TRBV30 and J is TRBJ2-4; 8 nucleotides line up with TRBD1. The J segment lost 0 bases and the V segment lost 5 bases, leaving 9 bases of the junction unmatched. This CDR3 region has 16 residues. In germline, CDR1 is GTSNPN, CDR2 SVGIG (reference sequence). The CDR3 nucleotides read TGTGCCTGGGGGACAGGCACCAATCTAGCCAAAAACATTCAGTACTTC. Translated, it gives CAWGTGTNLAKNIQYF.

The genes are TRBV14 and TRBJ1-3; D ambiguous. The germline gives CDR1 SGHDN, CDR2 FVKESK. The CDR3 is made up of 13 amino acids. V was cut by 6 bases and J by 3 bases, with 9 bases left in between. The CDR3 protein is CASSPGGGNTIYF. The CDR3 region has the DNA TGTGCCAGCAGTCCAGGTGGTGGAAACACCATATATTTT.

The CDR3 protein is CASSQRDRGASNYGYTF. CDR3 coding DNA: TGCGCCAGCAGTCAGCGGGACAGGGGGGCGTCTAACTATGGCTACACCTTC. The genes are TRBV23-1 and TRBJ1-2; 11 bases are shared with TRBD1. TRBV23-1 is annotated as an ORF whose role is uncertain. The CDR3 totals 17 residues. V lost 3 bases and J lost 0; bases outside the gene matches: 6.

The chain links TRBV5-5 to TRBJ1-1, with D uncertain. V lost 4 bases and J lost 4, with 14 bases in between. In germline, CDR1 is SGHKS, CDR2 YYEKEE (reference sequence). The length of the CDR3 is 14 residues. Here the CDR3 DNA reads TGTGCCAGCAGCCCCAGGTTGGGAGGCACTGAAGCTTTCTTT. Protein: CASSPRLGGTEAFF. The entire variable domain, with the rest obtained from reference TRBV5-5 and TRBJ1-1, is as follows: DAGVTQSPTHLIKTRGQQVTLRCSPISGHKSVSWYQQVLGQGPQFIFQYYEKEERGRGNFPDRFSARQFPNYSSELNVNALLLGDSALYLCASSPRLGGTEAFFGQGTRLTVV.

The V and J genes are TRBV19 and TRBJ1-5, with 7 bases aligning to TRBD1. This CDR3 spans 18 amino acids. Germline loops: CDR1 LNHDA, CDR2 SQIVND (reference sequence). J gave up 2 bases and V 8 bases, and 18 bases lay outside the gene matches. Here the CDR3 reads CASRPQIGGGRGNQPQHF. In DNA form, the CDR3 reads TGTGCCAGTCGTCCCCAGATAGGGGGCGGACGAGGCAATCAGCCCCAGCATTTT.

This clone was counted once. The rearrangement uses TRBV6-1 and TRBJ2-2, with 8 positions matching TRBD2. Germline CDR1 MNHNS, CDR2 SASEGT. The CDR3 totals 16 residues. V lost 1 base and J lost 4; bases outside the gene matches: 5. The CDR3 region has the DNA TGTGCCAGCAGTGAAGTGGCTAGCGGGTTCACCGGGGAGCTGTTTTTT. Translation: CASSEVASGFTGELFF.

This chain joins TRBV28 and TRBJ1-1; TRBD1 aligns across 7 bases. CDR3 length equals 14 residues. V trimming: 6 bases; J trimming: 7 bases; junction bases outside the gene matches: 11. CDR1 is MDHEN, CDR2 SYDVKM, per germline. The CDR3 sequence is CASSLQGGYYEAFF. DNA of the CDR3: TGTGCCAGCAGCCTCCAGGGGGGCTATTATGAAGCTTTCTTT.

J is TRBJ1-5 and V is TRBV9; D is uncertain. V gave up 0 bases and J gave up 0 bases, with 4 bases separating them. Germline assignment: CDR1 SGDLS and CDR2 YYNGEE. There are 14 residues in the CDR3. Here the CDR3 DNA reads TGTGCCAGCAGCGTAGGTTATAGCAATCAGCCCCAGCATTTT. Amino acids: CASSVGYSNQPQHF.

As DNA, the CDR3 is TGTGCCAGCAGCTTAACAGGGGGTAGTGAAAAACTGTTTTTT. As protein: CASSLTGGSEKLFF. This chain connects TRBV7-9 to TRBJ1-4, with 8 bases identical to TRBD1. From germline, CDR1 is SEHNR and CDR2 FQNEAQ (reference sequence). CDR3 length: 14 residues. The trim removed 2 bases at V and 7 bases at J, leaving 3 bases unmatched. Full variable domain (rest looked up from reference TRBV7-9 and TRBJ1-4): DTGVSQNPRHKITKRGQNVTFRCDPISEHNRLYWYRQTLGQGPEFLTYFQNEAQLEKSRLLSDRFSAERPKGSFSTLEIQRTEQGDSAMYLCASSLTGGSEKLFFGSGTQLSVL.

This sequence joins TRBV5-4 and TRBJ1-6, with no clear D. Germline V gene lookup returns CDR1 SGHNT and CDR2 YYREEE (reference sequence). The CDR3 spans 15 residues. The V end lost 3 bases, the J end lost 5 bases, and 12 bases lay between the germline ends. CDR3 residues: CASSSVRGHNSPLHF. As DNA, the CDR3 is TGTGCCAGCAGCTCGGTGCGAGGTCATAATTCACCCCTCCACTTT.

The chain couples TRBV2 to TRBJ1-2; tentatively, D is TRBD1 (5 bases). CDR3 length: 13 residues. CDR1 is SNHLY and CDR2 is FYNNEI in the germline V gene. V was trimmed by 6 bases and J by 4 bases, leaving 12 bases between them. The DNA for the CDR3 is TGTGCCAGCAGGCCGGACACCTTCTATGGCTACACCTTC. It translates to CASRPDTFYGYTF.

The rearrangement joins TRBV3-1 (or the pseudogene TRBV3-2) to TRBJ2-3; no reliable D call. There are 13 residues in the CDR3. From germline, CDR1 is LGHDT and CDR2 YNNKEL (reference sequence). V dropped 4 bases and J dropped 0 bases, with 5 bases sitting between them. The CDR3 DNA is TGTGCCAGCAGCCCGTCTAGCACAGATACGCAGTATTTT. It is translated as CASSPSSTDTQYF.

The count of this clone is one. V is TRBV19 and J is TRBJ1-5; 7 nucleotides match TRBD1. J gave up 2 bases and V 1 base, and 11 bases lay outside the gene matches. Germline V gene data show CDR1 as LNHDA and CDR2 as SQIVND (reference sequence). The CDR3 is 18 amino acids. The CDR3 spells CASSIGRQGGRGNQPQHF. The CDR3, as DNA: TGTGCCAGTAGTATAGGCCGACAGGGAGGTAGGGGCAATCAGCCCCAGCATTTT.

This sequence joins TRBV7-7 and TRBJ2-1, with 9 bases lining up with TRBD2. Germline CDR1 reads SSHAT; CDR2 reads FNYEAQ (reference sequence). With V trimmed by 1 base and J by 5 bases, 15 bases remained unmatched. This CDR3 is built from 19 residues. The CDR3 DNA reads as TGTGCCAGCAGCTTAGAGGGGGCTAGCGGGCTAGCGGGGAACAATGAGCAGTTCTTC. Residues: CASSLEGASGLAGNNEQFF.